These 22 T cell receptor beta chains came from one sample sequenced in a study of T cell responses to AZD1222 COVID-19 vaccine. Repertoires were generated with immunoSEQ multiplex PCR, while TCRdb's copy carries only in-frame clones and drops some. The repertoire holds 83,000 or so clones, with around 90% as singletons. The sequences come from peripheral blood, collected 28 days after the second AZD1222 dose. All receptors derive from an adult who received the AZD1222 COVID-19 vaccine.

The chain employs TRBV3-1 (or the pseudogene TRBV3-2) and TRBJ2-7; D is perhaps TRBD2 (6 bases). Trimming removed 4 bases from V and 3 bases from J, with 16 bases in between. This CDR3 has 15 amino acids. Germline V gives CDR1 LGHDT, CDR2 YNNKEL (reference sequence). CDR3 region: CASSPRGVGNYEQYF. The DNA of the CDR3 is TGTGCCAGCAGCCCGCGGGGTGTGGGGAACTACGAGCAGTACTTC.

The chain links TRBV11-2 to TRBJ2-2; D might be TRBD2 (5 bases). Germline V gives CDR1 SGHAT, CDR2 FQNNGV. This CDR3 comprises 16 residues. Trimming shortened V by 1 base and J by 1 base, and 10 bases separated the two germline ends. The CDR3 nucleotides are TGTGCCAGCAGCTTAGGTCCAGCGGTGAACACCGGGGAGCTGTTTTTT. Protein sequence: CASSLGPAVNTGELFF.

The chain's CDR3 is CASSWERNTEAFF. The CDR3 DNA is TGTGCCAGCAGCTGGGAGAGGAACACTGAAGCTTTCTTT. The chain combines TRBV7-2 with TRBJ1-1; unclear D gene. The ends were cut back, 4 bases at V and 1 base at J, with 7 bases in the middle. CDR3 length: 13 amino acids. CDR1 and CDR2 (germline): SGHTA, FQGNSA.

The CDR3 nucleotides are TGTGCCAGCAGAAAACCGGGACAGGGGAGTACCGGGGAGCTGTTTTTT. Its translation is CASRKPGQGSTGELFF. V and J are TRBV7-9 and TRBJ2-2, with 10 bases fitting TRBD1. J gave up 5 bases and V 6 bases, and 9 bases lay outside the gene matches. CDR1 is SEHNR, CDR2 FQNEAQ, per germline (reference sequence). The CDR3 is 16 amino acids.

The chain couples TRBV30 to TRBJ1-2, with D uncertain. The V end was cut by 5 bases, the J end by 4 bases, with 11 bases between. The CDR3 is made up of 12 amino acids. From germline, CDR1 is GTSNPN and CDR2 SVGIG (reference sequence). CDR3 residues: CAWVMDRYGYTF. The CDR3 DNA follows: TGTGCCTGGGTTATGGATCGCTATGGCTACACCTTC.

V and J are TRBV19 and TRBJ1-2; perhaps TRBD1 as D (6 bases). V shed 9 bases and J shed 2 bases, with 19 bases lying between them. Germline assignment: CDR1 LNHDA and CDR2 SQIVND (reference sequence). The CDR3 runs 15 residues. The DNA of the CDR3 is TGTGCCAGCCTATCGGCGGGGGGCGGAAACTATGGCTACACCTTC. This gives the protein CASLSAGGGNYGYTF.

The V and J genes are TRBV7-9 and TRBJ2-6; D remains unclear. Looked up from germline, CDR1 is SEHNR and CDR2 is FQNEAQ (reference sequence). V was pared by 7 bases and J by 0 bases, with 10 bases between. The CDR3 covers 15 residues. This CDR3 reads CASNAIDSGANVLTF. The CDR3 bases are TGTGCCAGCAACGCGATCGACTCTGGGGCCAACGTCCTGACTTTC.

This chain uses TRBV3-1 (or the pseudogene TRBV3-2) with TRBJ2-6; D may be TRBD1 or TRBD2 (5 bases each). With 7 bases removed from V and 1 base from J, the gap between germline ends came to 14 bases. Germline V gives CDR1 LGHDT, CDR2 YNNKEL (reference sequence). The CDR3 totals 16 residues. For the CDR3, the DNA is TGTGCCAGCAATACCGGGACGGCTTCTGGGGCCAACGTCCTGACTTTC. Residues: CASNTGTASGANVLTF.

The chain couples TRBV6-5 to TRBJ2-3; 7 positions match TRBD2. The CDR3 is made up of 13 amino acids. After removal of 7 bases from V and 9 bases from J, the junction contained 10 bases not matched to a gene. The germline gives CDR1 MNHEY, CDR2 SVGAGI. The chain's CDR3 is CASMGGPTRTQYF. The CDR3 region has the DNA TGTGCCAGCATGGGAGGGCCAACGCGGACGCAGTATTTT.

The chain's CDR3 is CASSLDPGSHEQFF. The CDR3 DNA follows: TGTGCCAGCAGCTTAGATCCCGGTTCGCATGAGCAGTTCTTC. This chain links TRBV11-3 with TRBJ2-1, with unresolved D. The CDR3 consists of 14 residues. The V and J ends lost 0 bases and 8 bases respectively, with 11 bases between them. CDR1 SGHNT and CDR2 YENEEA come from the germline V gene.

The V call is TRBV15, the J call TRBJ2-1; 7 bases fit TRBD1. Germline V gene sequence: CDR1 LNHNV, CDR2 YYDKDF (reference sequence). J gave up 9 bases and V 1 base, and 18 bases lay outside the gene matches. The length of the CDR3 is 18 residues. This chain's CDR3 is CATSRVLSRQGMSGEQFF. The CDR3 nucleotides read TGTGCCACCAGCAGAGTTTTGAGCCGACAGGGAATGAGCGGTGAGCAGTTCTTC.

V and J are TRBV5-4 and TRBJ2-2; D remains ambiguous. With 2 bases removed from V and 2 bases from J, the gap between germline ends came to 4 bases. The CDR3 has 13 amino acids. Per the germline V gene, CDR1 is SGHNT and CDR2 is YYREEE (reference sequence). CDR3: CASSFYNTGELFF. CDR3 sequence (DNA): TGTGCCAGCAGCTTTTATAACACCGGGGAGCTGTTTTTT.

This clone was picked up one time. This chain links TRBV28 with TRBJ2-7, with 7 bases that match TRBD1. CDR1 MDHEN and CDR2 SYDVKM come from the germline V gene. The CDR3 has 18 amino acids. V lost 5 bases and J lost 2; bases outside the gene matches: 18. The CDR3: CASSQTGSVRRYTYEQYF. Here the CDR3 DNA reads TGTGCCAGCAGTCAGACAGGGTCTGTTAGACGGTACACCTACGAGCAGTACTTC.

The chain employs TRBV3-1 (or the pseudogene TRBV3-2) and TRBJ1-4, with D uncertain. V was pared by 0 bases and J by 2 bases, with 7 bases between. Germline values: CDR1 LGHDT, CDR2 YNNKEL (reference sequence). The CDR3 spans 15 residues. The CDR3 protein is CASSQEGGTNEKLFF. The CDR3 DNA follows: TGTGCCAGCAGCCAAGAAGGTGGCACTAATGAAAAACTGTTTTTT.

The chain joins TRBV6-1 to TRBJ2-7, with 9 nucleotides matching TRBD1. CDR3 size: 14 residues. CDR1 and CDR2 from the germline V gene are MNHNS and SASEGT. The junction had 2 bases not matched to a gene; V was cut back by 1 base and J by 4 bases. The CDR3: CASSEGDREYEQYF. The CDR3 nucleotides read TGTGCCAGCAGTGAAGGGGACAGGGAATACGAGCAGTACTTC.

The chain couples TRBV27 to TRBJ1-2; the match to TRBD1 covers 12 bases. Trimming cost V 3 bases and J 6 bases; bases outside gene matches: 14. Germline CDR1 and CDR2: MNHEY and SMNVEV (reference sequence). The CDR3 runs to 18 residues. The CDR3 sequence is CASSLVGTGGGGRDGYTF. Here the CDR3 DNA reads TGTGCCAGCAGTTTGGTGGGGACAGGGGGCGGAGGAAGGGATGGCTACACCTTC.

The chain employs TRBV5-6 and TRBJ1-1; tentative D call: TRBD1 (6 bases). Germline loops: CDR1 SGHDT, CDR2 YYEEEE. The V end was cut by 4 bases, the J end by 3 bases, with 25 bases between. The CDR3 contains 18 residues. CDR3 region: CASSRAGVVSKGYTEAFF. CDR3 bases: TGTGCCAGCAGCCGGGCAGGGGTTGTGAGCAAGGGTTACACTGAAGCTTTCTTT.

The genes are TRBV28 and TRBJ1-5; tentatively, D is TRBD1 (5 bases). The CDR3 runs to 13 residues. V lost 4 bases, J lost 9 bases, and 13 bases lay in between. Germline assignment: CDR1 MDHEN and CDR2 SYDVKM. CDR3 nucleotide sequence: TGTGCCAGCAGTTCTACACAGGTCAGGCCCCAGCATTTT. Its translation is CASSSTQVRPQHF. The entire variable domain, with the rest obtained from reference TRBV28 and TRBJ1-5, is as follows: DVKVTQSSRYLVKRTGEKVFLECVQDMDHENMFWYRQDPGLGLRLIYFSYDVKMKEKGDIPEGYSVSREKKERFSLILESASTNQTSMYLCASSSTQVRPQHFGDGTRLSIL.

The CDR3: CASSLAGPYEQYF. The CDR3 DNA reads as TGTGCCAGCAGCTTAGCGGGCCCCTACGAGCAGTACTTC. The genes are TRBV7-9 and TRBJ2-7; D gene uncertain. The CDR3 spans 13 residues. V was cut by 0 bases and J by 2 bases, with 5 bases left in between. Per the germline V gene, CDR1 is SEHNR and CDR2 is FQNEAQ (reference sequence).

The chain is built from TRBV19 and TRBJ1-5; D call uncertain. Between the trimmed V and J ends, which lost 6 bases and 0 bases, there was a span of 9 bases. Germline values: CDR1 LNHDA, CDR2 SQIVND (reference sequence). CDR3 length equals 14 residues. CDR3 DNA sequence: TGTGCCAGTAGAAGGGTTAATAGCAATCAGCCCCAGCATTTT. This translates into CASRRVNSNQPQHF.

This chain joins TRBV7-9 and TRBJ2-3, with D perhaps matching TRBD1 (5 bases). Germline lookup yields CDR1 SEHNR and CDR2 FQNEAQ (reference sequence). The CDR3 loop spans 14 amino acids. The V end was cut by 3 bases, the J end by 6 bases, with 13 bases between. The CDR3 coding sequence is TGTGCCAGCAGCTTTGTTAGGGGTCTGGATACGCAGTATTTT. Protein sequence: CASSFVRGLDTQYF.

The rearrangement links TRBV3-1 (or the pseudogene TRBV3-2) to TRBJ2-7; D tentatively reads TRBD1 or TRBD2 (5 bases each). V lost 4 bases and J lost 1, with 14 bases in between. CDR1 and CDR2 from the germline V gene are LGHDT and YNNKEL (reference sequence). This CDR3 has 15 residues. The DNA of the CDR3 is TGTGCCAGCAGCCCGGGGCCGGTCCCTTCCTACGAGCAGTACTTC. Translated: CASSPGPVPSYEQYF.